This is a list of T cell receptor beta chains from one sample in a study of identical twins. TCRdb ran MiXCR on the 5' RACE reads and lists one entry per CDR3 protein. The data show about 490,000 distinct CDR3 sequences, 13% to 15% seen once. Another study also made use of these data, one on yellow fever vaccine responses in identical twins.

Sequenced material: CD4+ T cells sorted from blood. These receptors were obtained from a woman younger than 30 in good health. Both conserved end residues are trimmed from each CDR3. The D gene is left open where the match is weak.

j_call v_call d_call cdr3_length cdr3_aa
TRBJ2-1 TRBV5-6 TRBD1 14 ASSGGDRGFLNEQF
TRBJ2-1 TRBV5-1 TRBD1 11 ASSIETGGEQF
TRBJ2-5 TRBV5-5 . 12 ASSRDGSLETQY
TRBJ1-1 TRBV28 . 10 ASSLPLTEAF
TRBJ2-7 TRBV10-3 TRBD2 13 AISGGTSASYEQY
TRBJ1-4 TRBV12-3/TRBV12-4 . 11 ASRGSPNEKLF
TRBJ2-2 TRBV24-1 . 14 ATSDVGGANTGELF
TRBJ2-7 TRBV20-1 TRBD1 14 SASSPGQAWSYEQY
TRBJ1-2 TRBV20-1 . 10 SAGRWAGGYT
TRBJ2-2 TRBV11-3 . 12 ASSLDGHSGELF
TRBJ2-5 TRBV20-1 . 11 SALQASPKTQY